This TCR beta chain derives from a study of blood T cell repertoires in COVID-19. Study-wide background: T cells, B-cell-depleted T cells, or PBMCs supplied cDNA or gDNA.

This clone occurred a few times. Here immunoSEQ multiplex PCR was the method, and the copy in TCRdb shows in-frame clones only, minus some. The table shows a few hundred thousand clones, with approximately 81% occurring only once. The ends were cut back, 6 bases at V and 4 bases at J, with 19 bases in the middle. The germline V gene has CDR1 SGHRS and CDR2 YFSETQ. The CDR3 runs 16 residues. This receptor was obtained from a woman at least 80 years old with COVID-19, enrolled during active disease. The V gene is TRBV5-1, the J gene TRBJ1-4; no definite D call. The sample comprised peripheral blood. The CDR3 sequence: CASTPGSRAVNEKLFF. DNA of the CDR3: TGCGCCAGCACCCCCGGGAGTCGGGCCGTTAATGAAAAACTGTTTTTT.